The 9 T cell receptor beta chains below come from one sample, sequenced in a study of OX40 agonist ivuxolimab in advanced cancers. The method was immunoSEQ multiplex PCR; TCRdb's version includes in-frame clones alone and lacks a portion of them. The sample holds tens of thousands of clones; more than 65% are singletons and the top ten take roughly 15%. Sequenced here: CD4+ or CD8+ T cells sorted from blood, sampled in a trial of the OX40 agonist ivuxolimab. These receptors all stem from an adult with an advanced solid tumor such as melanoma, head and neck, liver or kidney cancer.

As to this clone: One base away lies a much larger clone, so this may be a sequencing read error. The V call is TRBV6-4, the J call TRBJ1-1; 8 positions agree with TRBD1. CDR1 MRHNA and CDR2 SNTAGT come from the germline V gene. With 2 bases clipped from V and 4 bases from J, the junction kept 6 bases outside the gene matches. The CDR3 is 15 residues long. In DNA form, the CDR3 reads TGTGCCAGCAGTGACCCGGCAGGGGGCCGCACTGAAGCTTTCTTT. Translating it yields CASSDPAGGRTEAFF.

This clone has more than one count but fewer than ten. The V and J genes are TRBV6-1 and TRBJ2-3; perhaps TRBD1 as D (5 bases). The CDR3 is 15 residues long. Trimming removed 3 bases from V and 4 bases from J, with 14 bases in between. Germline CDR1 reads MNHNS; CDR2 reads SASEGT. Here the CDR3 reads CASSDQGWAADTQYF. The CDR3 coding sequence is TGTGCCAGCAGTGACCAGGGCTGGGCTGCAGATACGCAGTATTTT.

The chain's CDR3 is CASSPNQGGNTEAFF. The DNA for the CDR3 is TGTGCCAGCAGCCCTAATCAGGGGGGGAACACTGAAGCTTTCTTT. The V gene is TRBV7-3, the J gene TRBJ1-1; 7 nucleotides agree with TRBD1. CDR3 length: 15 residues. J gave up 1 base and V 5 bases, and 7 bases lay outside the gene matches. Germline V gene lookup returns CDR1 SGHTA and CDR2 FQGTGA. The variable domain in full, with the rest retrieved from reference TRBV7-3 and TRBJ1-1, is GAGVSQTPSNKVTEKGKYVELRCDPISGHTALYWYRQSLGQGPEFLIYFQGTGAADDSGLPNDRFFAVRPEGSVSTLKIQRTERGDSAVYLCASSPNQGGNTEAFFGQGTRLTVV.

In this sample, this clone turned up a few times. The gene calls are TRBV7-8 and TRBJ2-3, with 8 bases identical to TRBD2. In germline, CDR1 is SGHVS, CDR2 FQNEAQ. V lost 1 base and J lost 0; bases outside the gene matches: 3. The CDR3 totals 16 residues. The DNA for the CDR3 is TGTGCCAGCAGCTTAGGCGCTAGCGGGAGCACAGATACGCAGTATTTT. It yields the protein CASSLGASGSTDTQYF.

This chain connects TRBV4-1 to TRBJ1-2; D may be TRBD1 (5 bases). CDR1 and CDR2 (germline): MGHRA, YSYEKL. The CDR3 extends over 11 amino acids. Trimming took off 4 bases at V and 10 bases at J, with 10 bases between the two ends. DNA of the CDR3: TGCGCCAGCAGCCGAGACAGAAACTACACCTTC. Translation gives CASSRDRNYTF.

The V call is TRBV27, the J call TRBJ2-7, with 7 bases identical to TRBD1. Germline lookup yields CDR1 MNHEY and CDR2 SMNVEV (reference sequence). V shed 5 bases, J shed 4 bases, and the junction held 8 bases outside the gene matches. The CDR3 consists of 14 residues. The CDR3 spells CASSPSGQTYEQYF. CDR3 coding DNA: TGTGCCAGCAGTCCATCGGGACAGACTTACGAGCAGTACTTC.

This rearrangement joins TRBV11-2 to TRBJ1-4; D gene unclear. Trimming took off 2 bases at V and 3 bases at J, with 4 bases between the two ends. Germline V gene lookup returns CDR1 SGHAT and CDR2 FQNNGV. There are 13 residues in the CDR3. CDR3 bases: TGTGCCAGCAGCTTATTCTCTAATGAAAAACTGTTTTTT. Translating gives CASSLFSNEKLFF.

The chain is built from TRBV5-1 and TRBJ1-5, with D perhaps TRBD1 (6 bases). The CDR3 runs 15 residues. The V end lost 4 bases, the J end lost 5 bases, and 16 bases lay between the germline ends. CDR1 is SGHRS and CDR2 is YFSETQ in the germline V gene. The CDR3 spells CASSLTGKGDQPQHF. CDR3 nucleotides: TGCGCCAGCAGCCTCACAGGGAAGGGGGATCAGCCCCAGCATTTT. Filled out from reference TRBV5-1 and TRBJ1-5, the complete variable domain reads KAGVTQTPRYLIKTRGQQVTLSCSPISGHRSVSWYQQTPGQGLQFLFEYFSETQRNKGNFPGRFSGRQFSNSRSEMNVSTLELGDSALYLCASSLTGKGDQPQHFGDGTRLSIL.

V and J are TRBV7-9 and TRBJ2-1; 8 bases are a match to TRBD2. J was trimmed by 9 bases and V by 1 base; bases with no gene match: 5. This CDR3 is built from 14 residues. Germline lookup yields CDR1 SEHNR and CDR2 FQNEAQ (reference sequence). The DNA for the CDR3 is TGTGCCAGCAGCTTAGTAGCGGGAATGAGTGAGCAGTTCTTC. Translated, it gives CASSLVAGMSEQFF.